These 8 T cell receptor beta chains share one sample of origin, sequenced in a study of Graves' ophthalmopathy and Graves' hyperthyroidism. From RNA, the CDR3 regions of TCR beta chains were amplified and sequenced. Second-round multiplex PCR came after first-round RT-PCR with HTBI primers. TCRdb ran MiXCR on the multiplex PCR reads and lists one entry per CDR3 protein. Of under 800,000 distinct CDR3 sequences in the sample, 20% to 25% were seen once. The sequencing input was peripheral blood. All receptors come from a woman between 18 and 29 years old with stable Graves' hyperthyroidism. Some clones in this sample may be carry-over from other donors' samples.

This clonotype occurred a few times. The V call is TRBV10-3, the J call TRBJ1-6, with D hard to call. The CDR3 contains 12 residues. V was cut by 0 bases and J by 10 bases, with 4 bases left in between. Germline V CDR1 and CDR2: ENHRY, SYGVKD. The CDR3 sequence is CAISESRSPLHF. The CDR3 DNA is TGTGCCATCAGTGAGTCGAGGTCACCCCTCCACTTT.

The table lists this clonotype with a few counts. The chain links TRBV30 to TRBJ1-1, with D possibly matching TRBD1 (6 bases). This CDR3 is 14 amino acids long. The V and J ends lost 0 bases and 3 bases respectively, with 11 bases between them. Germline CDR1 and CDR2: GTSNPN and SVGIG (reference sequence). CDR3 region: CAWSVRGPDTEAFF. The CDR3 bases are TGTGCCTGGAGTGTACGGGGGCCGGACACTGAAGCTTTCTTT.

This clonotype was observed many times. The chain carries TRBV7-3 and TRBJ2-7, with 7 positions matching TRBD1. J was trimmed by 3 bases and V by 3 bases; bases with no gene match: 2. CDR1 SGHTA and CDR2 FQGTGA come from the germline V gene. This CDR3 comprises 13 residues. CDR3 bases: TGTGCCAGCAGCTTCGACAGGGACTACGAGCAGTACTTC. It codes for CASSFDRDYEQYF.

In this sample, this clonotype turned up many times. The V call is TRBV24-1, the J call TRBJ2-7; 9 bases are a match to TRBD1. Germline CDR1 KGHDR, CDR2 SFDVKD. V lost 9 bases and J lost 7; bases outside the gene matches: 9. The CDR3 spans 13 residues. The DNA for the CDR3 is TGTGCCACCCTCCGGACAGGGGTTTGGGAGCAGTACTTC. Translated: CATLRTGVWEQYF.

The rearrangement links TRBV3-1 to TRBJ1-2; 7 nucleotides match TRBD1. The CDR3 is 16 residues long. V was pared by 0 bases and J by 8 bases, with 12 bases of the junction left unmatched. From germline, CDR1 is LGHDT and CDR2 YNNKEL (reference sequence). The CDR3 DNA reads as TGTGCCAGCAGCCAAGACCCGACAGGGCTCTGGATCGGCTACACCTTC. Protein: CASSQDPTGLWIGYTF.

A word on this clonotype: This sequence may be a read error, since a much larger clone differs from it by one base. CDR3 residues: CASIVTAMNTEAFF. CDR3 coding DNA: TGTGCCAGCATTGTGACAGCAATGAACACTGAAGCTTTCTTT. The chain recombines TRBV6-1 with TRBJ1-1, with D possibly TRBD1 on 5 matching bases. Trimming cost V 7 bases and J 0 bases, with 12 bases left between them. The CDR3 runs to 14 residues. Germline V gene sequence: CDR1 MNHNS, CDR2 SASEGT.

The table lists this clonotype with many counts. The chain carries TRBV30 and TRBJ2-5; 8 bases are a match to TRBD2. This CDR3 has 13 amino acids. V was pared by 7 bases and J by 7 bases, with 11 bases of the junction left unmatched. Germline values: CDR1 GTSNPN, CDR2 SVGIG (reference sequence). The CDR3 DNA reads TGTGCCTCCGAGGCGGGGGGCGCGGTGACCCAGTACTTC. It encodes CASEAGGAVTQYF.

This clonotype was detected many times. The CDR3 sequence is CASSLDRDLGTQYF. CDR3 bases: TGTGCCAGCAGCCTCGACCGGGACCTAGGGACCCAGTACTTC. This rearrangement joins TRBV7-2 to TRBJ2-5; D tentatively fits TRBD1 or TRBD2 (5 bases each). Trimming took 5 bases from V and 7 from J, leaving 17 bases between them. Germline CDR1 SGHTA, CDR2 FQGNSA. The CDR3 contains 14 residues.